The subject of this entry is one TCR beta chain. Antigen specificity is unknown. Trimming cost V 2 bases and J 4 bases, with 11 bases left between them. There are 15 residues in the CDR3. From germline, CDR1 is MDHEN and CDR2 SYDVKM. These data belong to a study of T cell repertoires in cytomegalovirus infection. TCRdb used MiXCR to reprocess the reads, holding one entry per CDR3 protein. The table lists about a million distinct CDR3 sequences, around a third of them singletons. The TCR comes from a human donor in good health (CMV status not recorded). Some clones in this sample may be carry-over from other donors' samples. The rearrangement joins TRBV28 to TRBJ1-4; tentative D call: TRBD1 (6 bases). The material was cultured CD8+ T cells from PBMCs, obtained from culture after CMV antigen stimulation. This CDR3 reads CASSLGQILNEKLFF. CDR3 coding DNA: TGTGCCAGCAGTTTAGGACAGATACTTAATGAAAAACTGTTTTTT. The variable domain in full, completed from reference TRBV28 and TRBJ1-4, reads DVKVTQSSRYLVKRTGEKVFLECVQDMDHENMFWYRQDPGLGLRLIYFSYDVKMKEKGDIPEGYSVSREKKERFSLILESASTNQTSMYLCASSLGQILNEKLFFGSGTQLSVL.